One sample yielded the 4 T cell receptor beta chains listed below, sequenced in a study of T cells in tumors after PD-1 blockade. Some clones are missing from TCRdb's copy, which holds only in-frame ones; the method was immunoSEQ multiplex PCR. In the table there are more than 45,000 clones, approximately 79% of which are singletons. Sequences were derived from PBMCs, sampled before anti-PD-1 therapy. The origin of the receptors is a human donor with advanced basal cell or squamous cell carcinoma (not recorded which).

The gene calls are TRBV2 and TRBJ2-3; D is possibly TRBD2 (7 bases). Germline CDR1 SNHLY, CDR2 FYNNEI. The CDR3 runs to 14 residues. V gave up 8 bases and J gave up 0 bases, with 12 bases separating them. CDR3 residues: CASCAGASTDTQYF. CDR3 nucleotide sequence: TGTGCCAGCTGTGCGGGGGCTAGCACAGATACGCAGTATTTT.

The rearrangement uses TRBV6-5 and TRBJ2-6, with D perhaps TRBD1 or TRBD2 (5 bases each). CDR1 and CDR2 from the germline V gene are MNHEY and SVGAGI. V was pared by 2 bases and J by 4 bases, with 9 bases between. This CDR3 contains 15 residues. CDR3 DNA sequence: TGTGCCAGCAGTTACGAGGGGTCCGGGGCCAACGTCCTGACTTTC. This sequence encodes CASSYEGSGANVLTF.

The chain combines TRBV9 with TRBJ1-1, with TRBD1 identical over 8 bases. This CDR3 has 12 amino acids. Unmatched junction bases numbered 3, after V lost 6 bases and J lost 5 bases. Per the germline V gene, CDR1 is SGDLS and CDR2 is YYNGEE. The CDR3 coding sequence is TGTGCCAGCAAACAGGGGGGGACTGAAGCTTTCTTT. Translating it yields CASKQGGTEAFF. The full variable domain, in which reference TRBV9 and TRBJ1-1 provide the parts outside the CDR3, is DSGVTQTPKHLITATGQRVTLRCSPRSGDLSVYWYQQSLDQGLQFLIQYYNGEERAKGNILERFSAQQFPDLHSELNLSSLELGDSALYFCASKQGGTEAFFGQGTRLTVV.

The chain employs TRBV7-8 and TRBJ2-5; the match to TRBD1 covers 7 bases. From germline, CDR1 is SGHVS and CDR2 FQNEAQ. This CDR3 has 13 residues. J gave up 5 bases and V 7 bases, and 7 bases lay outside the gene matches. CDR3 residues: CASTIQGMETQYF. The CDR3, as DNA: TGTGCCAGCACTATACAGGGGATGGAGACCCAGTACTTC. The full variable domain, in which reference TRBV7-8 and TRBJ2-5 provide the parts outside the CDR3, is GAGVSQSPRYKVAKRGQDVALRCDPISGHVSLFWYQQALGQGPEFLTYFQNEAQLDKSGLPSDRFFAERPEGSVSTLKIQRTQQEDSAVYLCASTIQGMETQYFGPGTRLLVL.